The rows below give T cell receptor beta chains drawn from one sample of a study of graft-versus-host responses after intestinal transplantation. For these receptors, no antigen is known. The assay was immunoSEQ multiplex PCR, and TCRdb's table has in-frame clones only and misses some. The sample shows 75,000 to 100,000 clones, 85% to 95% of them seen only once. The specimen was unstimulated CD8+ T cells sorted from spleen or lymph node cells, collected before intestinal transplant. The source of these receptors is a human donor who received an intestinal transplant. CDR3s include the opening cysteine and the closing phenylalanine or tryptophan. D genes are given only for firm matches. Not every row has a clone size; where given, it reads once, few, many or a size class.

v_call	clone_size	d_call	j_call	cdr3_aa	cdr3_nt
TRBV27	.	TRBD2	TRBJ2-1	CASSPGTSGMNEQFF	TGTGCCAGCAGTCCCGGGACTAGCGGGATGAATGAGCAGTTCTTC
TRBV5-4	few	TRBD1	TRBJ1-1	CASSLGQGSYEAFF	TGTGCCAGCAGCTTGGGACAGGGGTCATATGAAGCTTTCTTT
TRBV5-4	.	TRBD2	TRBJ2-1	CASSLGVIAGEYNEQFF	TGTGCCAGCAGCTTGGGGGTAATAGCGGGAGAGTACAATGAGCAGTTCTTC
TRBV19	.	.	TRBJ1-1	CASSAMIEAFF	TGTGCCAGTAGTGCGATGATTGAAGCTTTCTTT
TRBV5-4	.	.	TRBJ2-3	CASSFRGGTDTQYF	TGTGCCAGCAGCTTCAGGGGGGGCACAGATACGCAGTATTTT
TRBV9	.	.	TRBJ1-3	CASSEHSGYSGNTIYF	TGTGCCAGCAGCGAGCATTCAGGTTACTCTGGAAACACCATATATTTT
TRBV19	once	TRBD1	TRBJ1-2	CASKKDRGYGYTF	TGTGCCAGCAAAAAGGACAGGGGCTATGGCTACACCTTC
TRBV5-6	.	.	TRBJ1-1	CASSTGPTANTEAFF	TGTGCCAGCAGCACGGGTCCGACGGCGAACACTGAAGCTTTCTTT
TRBV19	.	.	TRBJ1-1	CASSIDGWNTEAFF	TGTGCCAGTAGTATAGACGGGTGGAACACTGAAGCTTTCTTT
TRBV5-6	.	TRBD2	TRBJ2-2	CASSSGDGQDAGELFF	TGTGCCAGCAGCAGCGGGGACGGCCAGGACGCCGGGGAGCTGTTTTTT
TRBV6-5	once	TRBD2	TRBJ2-2	CASSYIGLAGTGELFF	TGTGCCAGCAGTTACATTGGACTAGCGGGCACCGGGGAGCTGTTTTTT
TRBV11-3	.	TRBD1	TRBJ2-7	CASSSTGGGYEQYF	TGTGCCAGCAGCTCAACAGGGGGCGGCTACGAGCAGTACTTC
TRBV27	.	.	TRBJ2-1	CASSERGVSNEQFF	TGTGCCAGTAGTGAACGGGGAGTCAGCAATGAGCAGTTCTTC
TRBV5-4	.	TRBD2	TRBJ2-7	CASSFVSGGLYEQYF	TGTGCCAGCAGCTTTGTGAGCGGGGGCCTCTACGAGCAGTACTTC
TRBV30	once	.	TRBJ1-2	CAWSGGGSGYTF	TGTGCCTGGAGTGGGGGGGGATCTGGCTACACCTTC
TRBV10-3	.	.	TRBJ1-2	CATVDTTNYGYTF	TGTGCCACCGTAGACACGACTAACTATGGCTACACCTTC
TRBV9	.	.	TRBJ1-6	CASSTARGLERSPLHF	TGTGCCAGCAGCACCGCAAGAGGGTTAGAGAGGTCACCCCTCCACTTT
TRBV19	.	.	TRBJ2-3	CASSIWLTSTDTQYF	TGTGCCAGTAGTATCTGGCTGACTAGCACAGATACGCAGTATTTT
TRBV5-4	once	TRBD2	TRBJ2-5	CASSSGLAEETQYF	TGTGCCAGCAGCTCGGGACTAGCGGAAGAGACCCAGTACTTC
TRBV4-1	.	.	TRBJ2-2	CASSQAIQATGELFF	TGCGCCAGCAGCCAAGCAATACAGGCCACCGGGGAGCTGTTTTTT
TRBV7-9	.	.	TRBJ1-4	CASSPTGSATNEKLFF	TGTGCCAGCAGCCCGACAGGAAGTGCAACTAATGAAAAACTGTTTTTT
TRBV6-5	.	.	TRBJ2-7	CASSTTVSYEQYF	TGTGCCAGCAGTACGACAGTCTCCTACGAGCAGTACTTC
TRBV19	.	TRBD2	TRBJ2-3	CASSPGLAVSTDTQYF	TGTGCCAGTAGTCCGGGACTAGCGGTGAGCACAGATACGCAGTATTTT
TRBV30	.	TRBD2	TRBJ2-7	CACTLAGGIEQYF	TGTGCCTGCACACTAGCGGGGGGGATCGAGCAGTACTTC
TRBV5-6	.	.	TRBJ1-5	CASSRIGGVNQPQHF	TGTGCCAGCAGCCGGATTGGAGGGGTCAATCAGCCCCAGCATTTT
TRBV19	once	TRBD2	TRBJ2-7	CASTSGDSYEQYF	TGTGCCAGTACTAGCGGAGACTCCTACGAGCAGTACTTC
TRBV27	.	.	TRBJ2-5	CASSFGSTQYF	TGTGCCAGCAGTTTTGGTAGTACCCAGTACTTC
TRBV28	.	.	TRBJ1-1	CASSLSLRGGAEAFF	TGTGCCAGCAGTTTATCCCTCAGGGGAGGGGCTGAAGCTTTCTTT
TRBV5-6	.	TRBD2	TRBJ2-7	CATSAGTNYEQYF	TGTGCCACCTCGGCCGGGACTAACTACGAGCAGTACTTC
TRBV13	.	TRBD1	TRBJ2-2	CASSSGQGPPTTGELFF	TGTGCCAGCAGCTCAGGACAGGGACCCCCTACGACCGGGGAGCTGTTTTTT
TRBV27	.	.	TRBJ1-1	CASSLGGLGLSGAFF	TGTGCCAGCAGTTTAGGAGGGTTGGGGCTTTCTGGAGCTTTCTTT
TRBV7-2	.	.	TRBJ2-5	CASTQEGGQRRETQYF	TGTGCCAGCACTCAAGAGGGTGGGCAACGTCGGGAGACCCAGTACTTC
TRBV14	.	TRBD2	TRBJ2-1	CASSQVAGEYNEQFF	TGTGCCAGCAGCCAAGTAGCGGGTGAATACAATGAGCAGTTCTTC
TRBV2	.	TRBD1	TRBJ1-2	CASGRPTGTDYGYTF	TGTGCCAGCGGGCGACCAACCGGGACAGACTATGGCTACACCTTC
TRBV13	.	TRBD1	TRBJ1-5	CASSSRDRASEDNQPQHF	TGTGCCAGCAGCTCCCGGGACAGGGCCTCGGAGGACAATCAGCCCCAGCATTTT
TRBV7-2	.	TRBD1	TRBJ2-7	CASSSGTGISYEQYF	TGTGCCAGCAGCTCGGGGACAGGGATCTCCTACGAGCAGTACTTC
TRBV19	.	TRBD2	TRBJ2-7	CASSITGTSGSYEQYF	TGTGCCAGTAGTATAACCGGGACTAGCGGTTCCTACGAGCAGTACTTC
TRBV27	.	TRBD2	TRBJ2-1	CASSLHSGRGNEQFF	TGTGCCAGCAGTTTACATAGCGGGAGAGGGAATGAGCAGTTCTTC
TRBV27	.	.	TRBJ1-6	CASSFDRTPSENSPLHF	TGTGCCAGCAGTTTTGATCGGACACCAAGTGAGAATTCACCCCTCCACTTT
TRBV4-2	.	TRBD2	TRBJ2-7	CASSSTSGDSYEQYF	TGTGCCAGCAGCTCAACTAGCGGCGACTCCTACGAGCAGTACTTC
TRBV6-1	.	.	TRBJ1-2	CASSEAGSYGYTF	TGTGCCAGCAGTGAAGCTGGCAGCTATGGCTACACCTTC
TRBV12-5	.	.	TRBJ2-3	CASGKTGGNTDTQYF	TGTGCTAGTGGTAAAACCGGGGGAAACACAGATACGCAGTATTTT
TRBV29-1	once	TRBD2	TRBJ2-5	CSVERGGRETQYF	TGCAGCGTTGAAAGGGGAGGGAGGGAGACCCAGTACTTC
TRBV30	.	.	TRBJ2-4	CAWNGGRGENIQYF	TGTGCCTGGAACGGCGGCCGCGGGGAAAACATTCAGTACTTC
TRBV28	.	TRBD2	TRBJ2-1	CASSSFPRTSGGANEQFF	TGTGCCAGCAGTTCCTTCCCCAGGACTAGCGGGGGGGCTAATGAGCAGTTCTTC
TRBV30	.	.	TRBJ1-1	CAWSVDGGSEAFF	TGTGCCTGGAGTGTCGATGGGGGGTCTGAAGCTTTCTTT
TRBV7-9	once	.	TRBJ2-1	CASSLGPLLAEQFF	TGTGCCAGCAGCTTAGGGCCTTTGTTAGCCGAGCAGTTCTTC
TRBV10-1	few	.	TRBJ1-1	CASSESGLNTEAFF	TGCGCCAGCAGTGAGTCCGGACTCAACACTGAAGCTTTCTTT
TRBV6-1	few	TRBD2	TRBJ2-3	CASSTSGGPDTQYF	TGTGCCAGCAGTACTAGCGGGGGGCCAGATACGCAGTATTTT
TRBV19	.	.	TRBJ2-7	CASSIRGLSSYEQYF	TGTGCCAGTAGTATCAGGGGCCTCAGCTCCTACGAGCAGTACTTC
TRBV29-1	.	.	TRBJ2-7	CSVLPTVLSYEQYF	TGCAGCGTTCTTCCAACTGTCCTCTCCTACGAGCAGTACTTC